This entry features one T cell receptor beta chain sequence. The CDR3 consists of 14 residues. Trimming removed 3 bases at V and 0 bases at J, with 9 bases between. Germline loops: CDR1 MNHEY, CDR2 SMNVEV (reference sequence). These data come from a study of PD-1 blockade in mismatch repair-deficient tumors. Three pembrolizumab responders had their TCRs sequenced. Libraries were prepared by immunoSEQ multiplex PCR; TCRdb keeps only in-frame clonotypes and omits some of them. The data contain roughly 53,000 clones, roughly 75% of them singletons. The TCR comes from an adult with mismatch repair-deficient cancer. The specimen comprised peripheral blood, sampled 4 weeks after starting pembrolizumab. The rearrangement joins TRBV27 to TRBJ2-7, with D perhaps TRBD2 (5 bases). The CDR3 loop is CASSLRVSSYEQYF. In DNA form, the CDR3 reads TGTGCCAGCAGTTTGAGGGTGAGCTCCTACGAGCAGTACTTC.